This section outlines one TCR beta chain sequence together with its context. This sample is drawn from a study of PD-L1 blockade in urothelial cancer. Method: immunoSEQ multiplex PCR; TCRdb's copy keeps in-frame clones and lacks some. The table has 65,000 to 80,000 clones, roughly 90% seen once. Time point reported: pretreatment peripheral blood. For each patient, 1 to 8 samples were obtained, pretreatment and on-treatment. The TCR comes from a man aged 65-85 years with urothelial cancer. The sequences come from PBMCs, collected around atezolizumab (anti-PD-L1) treatment.

CDR3 amino acids: CAIRGSLSNEQFF. The CDR3 bases are TGTGCCATCAGAGGTAGCTTGTCAAATGAGCAGTTCTTC. V and J are TRBV10-3 and TRBJ2-1, with D unclear. Looked up from germline, CDR1 is ENHRY and CDR2 is SYGVKD. The ends were cut back, 6 bases at V and 7 bases at J, with 13 bases in the middle. The CDR3 covers 13 residues.